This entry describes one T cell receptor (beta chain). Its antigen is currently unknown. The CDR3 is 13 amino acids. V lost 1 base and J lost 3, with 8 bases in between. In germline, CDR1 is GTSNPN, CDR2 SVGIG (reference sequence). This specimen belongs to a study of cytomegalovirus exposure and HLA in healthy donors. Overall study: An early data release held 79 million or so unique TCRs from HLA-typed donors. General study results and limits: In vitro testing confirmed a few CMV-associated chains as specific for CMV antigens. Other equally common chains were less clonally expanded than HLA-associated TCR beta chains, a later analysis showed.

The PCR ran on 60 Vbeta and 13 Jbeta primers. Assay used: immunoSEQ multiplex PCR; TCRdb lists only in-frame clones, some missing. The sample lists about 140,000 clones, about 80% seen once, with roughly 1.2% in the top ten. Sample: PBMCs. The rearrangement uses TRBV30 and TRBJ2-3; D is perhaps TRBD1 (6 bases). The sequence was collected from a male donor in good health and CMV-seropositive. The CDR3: CAWSGQGTDTQYF. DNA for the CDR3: TGTGCCTGGAGTGGCCAGGGGACAGATACGCAGTATTTT.